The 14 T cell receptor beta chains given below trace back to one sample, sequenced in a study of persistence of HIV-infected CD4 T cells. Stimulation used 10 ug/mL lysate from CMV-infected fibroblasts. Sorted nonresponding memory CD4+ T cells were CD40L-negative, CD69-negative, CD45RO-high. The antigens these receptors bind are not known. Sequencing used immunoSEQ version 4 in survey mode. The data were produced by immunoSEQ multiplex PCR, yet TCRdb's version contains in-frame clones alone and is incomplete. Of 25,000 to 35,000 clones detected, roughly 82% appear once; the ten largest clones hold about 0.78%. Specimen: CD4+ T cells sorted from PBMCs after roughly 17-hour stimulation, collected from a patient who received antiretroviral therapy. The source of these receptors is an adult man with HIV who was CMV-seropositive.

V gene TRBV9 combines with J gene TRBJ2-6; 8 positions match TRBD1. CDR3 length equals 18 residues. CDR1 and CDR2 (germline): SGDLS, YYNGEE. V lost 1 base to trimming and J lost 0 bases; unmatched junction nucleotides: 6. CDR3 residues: CASSVPRTGSSGANVLTF. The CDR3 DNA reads TGTGCCAGCAGCGTACCGAGGACAGGGAGCTCTGGGGCCAACGTCCTGACTTTC.

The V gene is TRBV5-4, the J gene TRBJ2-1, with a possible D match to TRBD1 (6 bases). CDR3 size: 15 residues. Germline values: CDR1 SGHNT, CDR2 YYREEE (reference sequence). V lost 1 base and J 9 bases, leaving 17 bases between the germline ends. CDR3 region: CASSLRKATGSEQFF. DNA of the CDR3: TGTGCCAGCAGCTTGAGGAAGGCAACAGGGAGTGAGCAGTTCTTC.

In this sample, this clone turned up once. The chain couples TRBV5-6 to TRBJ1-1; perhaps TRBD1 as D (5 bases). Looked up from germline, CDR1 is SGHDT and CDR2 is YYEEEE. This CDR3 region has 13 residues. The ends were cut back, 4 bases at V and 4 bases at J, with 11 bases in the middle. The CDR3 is CASSPGGTTEAFF. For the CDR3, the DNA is TGTGCCAGCAGCCCCGGGGGGACCACTGAAGCTTTCTTT. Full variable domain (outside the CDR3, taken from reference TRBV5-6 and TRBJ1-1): DAGVTQSPTHLIKTRGQQVTLRCSPKSGHDTVSWYQQALGQGPQFIFQYYEEEERQRGNFPDRFSGHQFPNYSSELNVNALLLGDSALYLCASSPGGTTEAFFGQGTRLTVV.

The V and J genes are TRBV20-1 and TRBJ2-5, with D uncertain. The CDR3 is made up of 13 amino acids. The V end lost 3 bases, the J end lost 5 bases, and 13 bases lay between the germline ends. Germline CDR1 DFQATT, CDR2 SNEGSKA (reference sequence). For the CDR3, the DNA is TGCAGTGCTAGTGTCCCGGGTGTGGAGACCCAGTACTTC. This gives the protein CSASVPGVETQYF.

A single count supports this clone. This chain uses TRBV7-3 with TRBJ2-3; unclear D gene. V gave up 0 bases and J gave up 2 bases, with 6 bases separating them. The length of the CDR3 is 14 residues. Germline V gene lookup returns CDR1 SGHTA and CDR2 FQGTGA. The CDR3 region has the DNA TGTGCCAGCAGCTTAACTGGGGTCACAGATACGCAGTATTTT. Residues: CASSLTGVTDTQYF.

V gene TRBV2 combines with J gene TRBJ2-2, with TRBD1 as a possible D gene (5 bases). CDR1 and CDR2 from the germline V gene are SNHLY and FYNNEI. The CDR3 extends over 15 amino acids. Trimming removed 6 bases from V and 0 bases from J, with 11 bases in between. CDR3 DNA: TGTGCCAGCAGCCGGACACCCGCGAACACCGGGGAGCTGTTTTTT. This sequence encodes CASSRTPANTGELFF.

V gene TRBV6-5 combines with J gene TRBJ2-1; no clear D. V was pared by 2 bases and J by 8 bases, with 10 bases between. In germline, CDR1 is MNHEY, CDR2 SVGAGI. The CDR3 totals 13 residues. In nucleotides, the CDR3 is TGTGCCAGCAGTTACGAACATCGGGATGAGCAGTTCTTC. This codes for CASSYEHRDEQFF.

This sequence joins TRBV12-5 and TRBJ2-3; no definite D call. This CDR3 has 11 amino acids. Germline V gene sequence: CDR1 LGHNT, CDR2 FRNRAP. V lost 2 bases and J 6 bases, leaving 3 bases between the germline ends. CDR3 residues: CASGLIDTQYF. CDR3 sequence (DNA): TGTGCTAGTGGTTTGATTGATACGCAGTATTTT.

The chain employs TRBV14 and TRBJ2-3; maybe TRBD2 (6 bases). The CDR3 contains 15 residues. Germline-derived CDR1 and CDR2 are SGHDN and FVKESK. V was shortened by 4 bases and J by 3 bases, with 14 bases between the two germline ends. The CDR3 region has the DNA TGTGCCAGCAGCCTAACGGGGGAATGGACAGATACGCAGTATTTT. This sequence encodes CASSLTGEWTDTQYF.

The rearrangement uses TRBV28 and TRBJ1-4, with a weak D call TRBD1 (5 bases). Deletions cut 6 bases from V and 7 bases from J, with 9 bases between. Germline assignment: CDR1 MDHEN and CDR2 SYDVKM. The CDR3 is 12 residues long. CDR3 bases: TGTGCCAGCAGACCAGGGTTTGAAAAACTGTTTTTT. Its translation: CASRPGFEKLFF.

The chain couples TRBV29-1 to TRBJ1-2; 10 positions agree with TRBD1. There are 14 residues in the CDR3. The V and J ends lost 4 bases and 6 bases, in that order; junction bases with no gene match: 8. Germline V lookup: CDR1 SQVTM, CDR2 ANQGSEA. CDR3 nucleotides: TGCAGCGTTGGACGGGACAGGGGTTTGAATGGCTACACCTTC. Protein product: CSVGRDRGLNGYTF.

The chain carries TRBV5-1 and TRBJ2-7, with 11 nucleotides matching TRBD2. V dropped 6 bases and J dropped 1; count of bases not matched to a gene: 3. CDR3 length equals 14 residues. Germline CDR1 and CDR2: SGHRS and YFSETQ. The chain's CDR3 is CASTASGGSYEQYF. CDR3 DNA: TGCGCCAGCACGGCTAGCGGGGGGTCCTACGAGCAGTACTTC.

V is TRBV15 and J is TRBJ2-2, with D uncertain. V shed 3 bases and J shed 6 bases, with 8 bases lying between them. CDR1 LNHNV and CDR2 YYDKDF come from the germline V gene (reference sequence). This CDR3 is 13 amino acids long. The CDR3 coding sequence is TGTGCCACCAGCAGGACCCGACCCGGGGAGCTGTTTTTT. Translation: CATSRTRPGELFF.

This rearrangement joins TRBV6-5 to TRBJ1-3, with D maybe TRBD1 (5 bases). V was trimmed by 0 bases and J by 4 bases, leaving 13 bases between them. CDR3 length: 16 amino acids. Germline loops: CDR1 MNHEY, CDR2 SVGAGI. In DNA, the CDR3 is TGTGCCAGCAGTTACTCGATGCGGGGGAACGGAAACACCATATATTTT. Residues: CASSYSMRGNGNTIYF.